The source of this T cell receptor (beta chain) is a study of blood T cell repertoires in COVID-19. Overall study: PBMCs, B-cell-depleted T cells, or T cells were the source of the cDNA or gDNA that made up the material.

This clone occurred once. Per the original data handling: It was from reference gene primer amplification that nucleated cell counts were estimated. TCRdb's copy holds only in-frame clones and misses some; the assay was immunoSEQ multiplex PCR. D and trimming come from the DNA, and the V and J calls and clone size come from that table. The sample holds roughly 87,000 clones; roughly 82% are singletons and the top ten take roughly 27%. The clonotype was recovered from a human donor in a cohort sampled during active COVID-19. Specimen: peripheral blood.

DNA for the CDR3: TGTGCCAGCACCGTCGACAGGAGGTATGGCTACACCTTC. Translation gives CASTVDRRYGYTF. The rearrangement joins TRBV28 to TRBJ1-2; maybe TRBD1 (6 bases). CDR1 is MDHEN and CDR2 is SYDVKM in the germline V gene. The CDR3 spans 13 residues. V lost 7 bases to trimming and J lost 5 bases, with 14 bases between them.